This T cell receptor (beta chain) was recovered during a study of shared clonotypes between healthy human individuals. Points from the study as a whole: Clonotypes shared by all four sorted-subset donors had higher generation probabilities than non-shared clonotypes. Rarefaction gave evidence that sorted-subset sequencing remained incomplete despite large depth. Memory subsets generally showed smaller estimated richness than naive subsets did.

About this clone: What it binds is not known.

This CDR3 spans 14 amino acids. V was trimmed by 0 bases and J by 6 bases, leaving 10 bases between them. CDR1 and CDR2 (germline): LNHNV, YYDKDF (reference sequence). A deep-level run was used for the assay. The repertoire was sequenced with immunoSEQ multiplex PCR; TCRdb's copy has only in-frame clones and lacks some. Found here are about 2.4 million clones, over 85% of them singletons; the top ten hold about 0.39%. Sequenced input: naive CD4+ T cells from PBMCs. Subset: CD45RA+ positively selected. The chain joins TRBV15 to TRBJ2-3, with D maybe TRBD2 (5 bases). This clonotype was obtained from a man aged 18 to 30 in good health. Some clones in this sample may be carry-over from other donors' samples. The CDR3: CATSRDTRSDTQYF. The CDR3 nucleotides are TGTGCCACCAGCAGAGATACTAGATCGGATACGCAGTATTTT.